This T cell receptor beta chain was sequenced in a study of blood T cell repertoires in COVID-19. Whole-study context: COVID-19 samples from acute and convalescent phases originated in the United States, Italy and Spain. T cells, B-cell-depleted T cells, or PBMCs supplied cDNA or gDNA.

The CDR3 extends over 15 amino acids. V was pared by 6 bases and J by 4 bases, with 8 bases of the junction left unmatched. The germline CDR1 and CDR2 sequences are SGHTS and YDEGEE. The table came from immunoSEQ multiplex PCR; TCRdb's copy has only in-frame clones and leaves some out. Of roughly 43,000 clones listed, 80% to 90% are singletons. The chain uses TRBV5-8 and TRBJ2-2; 8 nucleotides match TRBD1. This TCR derives from a human donor in a cohort sampled during active COVID-19. The sample taken for sequencing was peripheral blood. CDR3 sequence reads: CASNPGQVITGELFF. The CDR3 DNA sequence: TGTGCCAGCAACCCGGGACAGGTGATCACCGGGGAGCTGTTTTTT.